The 25 T cell receptor beta chains given below trace back to one sample, sequenced in a study of T-cell reconstitution after alpha-beta-depleted transplantation in children. Preparation of the TCRbeta library used unique molecular identifiers. A single record per CDR3 protein comes from TCRdb applying MiXCR to the PCR reads. The sample holds hundreds of thousands of distinct CDR3 sequences; approximately 20% are singletons and the top ten take 3.3%. The sequencing used PBMCs from the stem cell graft donor, collected from the stem cell graft. The source of these receptors is a human donor who donated a stem cell graft to a child with acute lymphoblastic leukemia.

The table lists this clonotype with many counts. The rearrangement joins TRBV5-1 to TRBJ2-1, with D perhaps matching TRBD1 or TRBD2 (5 bases each). Trimming removed 0 bases at V and 11 bases at J, with 12 bases between. Germline CDR1 SGHRS, CDR2 YFSETQ. This CDR3 comprises 13 residues. The CDR3 DNA reads as TGCGCCAGCAGCTTGGGGGCCGGGACGCAGCAGTTCTTC. Its protein product is CASSLGAGTQQFF. Filled out from reference TRBV5-1 and TRBJ2-1, the complete variable domain reads KAGVTQTPRYLIKTRGQQVTLSCSPISGHRSVSWYQQTPGQGLQFLFEYFSETQRNKGNFPGRFSGRQFSNSRSEMNVSTLELGDSALYLCASSLGAGTQQFFGPGTRLTVL.

This chain joins TRBV7-8 and TRBJ2-5; possible D gene TRBD2, 6 bases. Germline V lookup: CDR1 SGHVS, CDR2 FQNEAQ. Trimming took 5 bases from V and 5 from J, leaving 18 bases between them. The CDR3 runs 15 residues. This CDR3 is CASSDPRLRGETQYF. CDR3 bases: TGTGCCAGCAGCGATCCCCGACTCCGGGGGGAGACCCAGTACTTC. Based on the CDR3 plus reference TRBV7-8 and TRBJ2-5, the full variable domain is GAGVSQSPRYKVAKRGQDVALRCDPISGHVSLFWYQQALGQGPEFLTYFQNEAQLDKSGLPSDRFFAERPEGSVSTLKIQRTQQEDSAVYLCASSDPRLRGETQYFGPGTRLLVL.

This clonotype occurred a few times. This chain connects TRBV29-1 to TRBJ2-1, with 10 bases lining up with TRBD2. The CDR3 consists of 16 residues. In germline, CDR1 is SQVTM, CDR2 ANQGSEA. With 7 bases clipped from V and 0 bases from J, the junction kept 9 bases outside the gene matches. The CDR3, as DNA: TGCAGCGCTCGTACTAGCGGGGTTAGCTCCTACAATGAGCAGTTCTTC. As protein: CSARTSGVSSYNEQFF.

The chain employs TRBV20-1 and TRBJ2-2; D gene unclear. V lost 0 bases and J lost 4, with 9 bases in between. The CDR3 has 14 amino acids. CDR1 is DFQATT and CDR2 is SNEGSKA in the germline V gene (reference sequence). The CDR3 region is CSARDLPGTGELFF. For the CDR3, the DNA is TGCAGTGCTAGAGATCTCCCCGGCACCGGGGAGCTGTTTTTT.

This clonotype was seen more than once but under ten times. The rearrangement uses TRBV9 and TRBJ2-4, with D possibly TRBD2 on 6 matching bases. Per germline, CDR1 SGDLS and CDR2 YYNGEE. The CDR3 has 12 residues. V dropped 0 bases and J dropped 13 bases, with 11 bases sitting between them. The CDR3 DNA follows: TGTGCCAGCAGCGTAGGTGGCGGGAACCAGTACTTC. Protein: CASSVGGGNQYF.

The chain couples TRBV6-1 to TRBJ2-7, with a possible D match to TRBD1 (6 bases). The germline V gene encodes CDR1 MNHNS and CDR2 SASEGT. This CDR3 has 15 amino acids. Trimming took off 5 bases at V and 1 base at J, with 15 bases between the two ends. The CDR3 loop reads CASSQPWTASYEQYF. The CDR3 DNA reads TGTGCCAGCAGTCAACCTTGGACAGCGTCCTACGAGCAGTACTTC.

The chain recombines TRBV24-1 with TRBJ1-1; no definite D call. The CDR3 is made up of 12 amino acids. Trimming cost V 5 bases and J 1 base, with 4 bases left between them. Germline V gene lookup returns CDR1 KGHDR and CDR2 SFDVKD. The CDR3 nucleotides read TGTGCCACCAGTGGGGAGAACACTGAAGCTTTCTTT. It encodes CATSGENTEAFF.

The rearrangement uses TRBV7-2 and TRBJ2-7; 8 positions match TRBD2. The CDR3 length is 16 residues. Trimming took 2 bases from V and 0 from J; bases not matched to a gene: 6. Looked up from germline, CDR1 is SGHTA and CDR2 is FQGNSA. This CDR3 is CASSLSGGRSSYEQYF. The CDR3 DNA reads as TGTGCCAGCAGCTTATCTGGCGGGAGGAGCTCCTACGAGCAGTACTTC.

This clonotype was recorded a few times. The chain links TRBV10-1 to TRBJ1-2; weak D call: TRBD1 (5 bases). CDR3 size: 13 residues. Germline-derived CDR1 and CDR2 are WNHNN and SYGVQD (reference sequence). V was clipped by 11 bases and J by 3 bases, with 16 bases between them. The CDR3 nucleotides are TGCGCCCCCGTTACGGGACCTTACTATGGCTACACCTTC. The encoded protein is CAPVTGPYYGYTF.

The rearrangement joins TRBV20-1 to TRBJ2-1; 9 nucleotides line up with TRBD2. Germline trimming cut 0 bases from V and 9 bases from J; bases unmatched to any gene: 3. Germline V gene data show CDR1 as DFQATT and CDR2 as SNEGSKA (reference sequence). This CDR3 spans 13 amino acids. CDR3 nucleotides: TGCAGTGCTAGAGATAGCGGGAGTATTGAGCAGTTCTTC. Protein: CSARDSGSIEQFF.

In its sample, this clonotype was seen a few times. This chain connects TRBV7-2 to TRBJ1-5; TRBD1 is a possible D gene (6 bases). Trimming cost V 5 bases and J 4 bases, with 15 bases left between them. CDR3 length equals 15 residues. Germline V lookup: CDR1 SGHTA, CDR2 FQGNSA. This CDR3 is CASSATGLGNQPQHF. The CDR3 DNA reads TGTGCCAGCAGCGCCACAGGGCTGGGAAATCAGCCCCAGCATTTT. Combining the CDR3 with reference TRBV7-2 and TRBJ1-5 gives the whole variable domain GAGVSQSPSNKVTEKGKDVELRCDPISGHTALYWYRQSLGQGLEFLIYFQGNSAPDKSGLPSDRFSAERTGGSVSTLTIQRTQQEDSAVYLCASSATGLGNQPQHFGDGTRLSIL.

V usage is TRBV6-1 and J usage is TRBJ2-5, with TRBD2 matching over 10 bases. The trim removed 6 bases at V and 6 bases at J, leaving 10 bases unmatched. This CDR3 spans 15 amino acids. The V gene's germline CDR1 is MNHNS and CDR2 SASEGT. The chain's CDR3 is CASSPSGRASKTQYF. DNA of the CDR3: TGTGCCAGCAGCCCTAGCGGGAGAGCGTCAAAGACCCAGTACTTC.

V gene TRBV29-1 combines with J gene TRBJ2-1; weak D call: TRBD1 (5 bases). The CDR3 is made up of 10 amino acids. Germline V lookup: CDR1 SQVTM, CDR2 ANQGSEA. The ends were cut back, 4 bases at V and 10 bases at J, with 8 bases in the middle. The DNA for the CDR3 is TGCAGCGTTGGGCCAGGGGAGCAGTTCTTC. It encodes CSVGPGEQFF.

This clonotype has only a few counts. The rearrangement uses TRBV27 and TRBJ1-2, with TRBD1 matching 7 bases. Trimming cost V 2 bases and J 4 bases; bases outside gene matches: 7. Germline V CDR1 and CDR2: MNHEY, SMNVEV (reference sequence). The CDR3 totals 15 residues. The CDR3 coding sequence is TGTGCCAGCAGTTTAGGTTCCAGGGGGATCTATGGCTACACCTTC. It translates to CASSLGSRGIYGYTF.

This clonotype was counted a few times. The chain links TRBV5-1 to TRBJ2-4; TRBD2 aligns across 11 bases. The trim removed 2 bases at V and 0 bases at J, leaving 4 bases unmatched. Germline V CDR1 and CDR2: SGHRS, YFSETQ. This CDR3 spans 17 amino acids. CDR3 residues: CASSFTGLAVAKNIQYF. The CDR3 bases are TGCGCCAGCAGCTTTACGGGACTAGCGGTAGCCAAAAACATTCAGTACTTC. The variable domain in full, completed from reference TRBV5-1 and TRBJ2-4, reads KAGVTQTPRYLIKTRGQQVTLSCSPISGHRSVSWYQQTPGQGLQFLFEYFSETQRNKGNFPGRFSGRQFSNSRSEMNVSTLELGDSALYLCASSFTGLAVAKNIQYFGAGTRLSVL.

The CDR3: CASILQGAGETQYF. Written as DNA, the CDR3 is TGTGCCAGCATCTTACAGGGGGCAGGAGAGACCCAGTACTTC. The chain has TRBV12-3 or TRBV12-4 and TRBJ2-5, with 9 bases lining up with TRBD1. V lost 7 bases, J lost 4 bases, and 7 bases stayed unmatched. The CDR3 covers 14 residues.

The J gene is TRBJ2-7, the V gene TRBV2; 7 nucleotides match TRBD1. Germline V lookup: CDR1 SNHLY, CDR2 FYNNEI. The ends lost 5 bases at V and 1 base at J; junction bases unmatched: 8. The CDR3 contains 15 residues. CDR3 amino acids: CASSPYETGSYEQYF. The DNA for the CDR3 is TGTGCCAGCAGTCCCTACGAGACAGGGTCCTACGAGCAGTACTTC.

This chain links TRBV7-9 with TRBJ2-5, with D hard to call. The CDR3 runs 15 residues. CDR1 and CDR2 from the germline V gene are SEHNR and FQNEAQ (reference sequence). V shed 5 bases and J shed 3 bases, with 16 bases lying between them. The CDR3 nucleotides are TGTGCCAGCAGCCGCCGGTGGCAGTTCGAAGAGACCCAGTACTTC. This encodes CASSRRWQFEETQYF.

J is TRBJ2-7 and V is TRBV5-1; TRBD1 matches at 10 bases. Losses at the gene ends were 4 bases for V and 1 base for J; bases not matched to a gene: 8. CDR3 length: 16 amino acids. Germline CDR1 and CDR2: SGHRS and YFSETQ. The CDR3 DNA is TGCGCCAGCAGCCACGTCCGGGACAGGGGTTCCTACGAGCAGTACTTC. The encoded protein is CASSHVRDRGSYEQYF. The variable domain in full, completed from reference TRBV5-1 and TRBJ2-7, reads KAGVTQTPRYLIKTRGQQVTLSCSPISGHRSVSWYQQTPGQGLQFLFEYFSETQRNKGNFPGRFSGRQFSNSRSEMNVSTLELGDSALYLCASSHVRDRGSYEQYFGPGTRLTVT.

The V call is TRBV12-3 or TRBV12-4, the J call TRBJ1-1; the D gene is possibly TRBD1 (6 bases). The CDR3 sequence is 14 residues long. V dropped 6 bases and J dropped 7 bases, with 18 bases sitting between them. CDR3 nucleotide sequence: TGTGCCAGCAGCCCCGCGGGGGGGGCTAGTGAAGCTTTCTTT. Its translation: CASSPAGGASEAFF.

This clonotype was detected only a few times. The rearrangement links TRBV12-3 or TRBV12-4 to TRBJ2-1; the D is unclear. The CDR3 covers 12 residues. The V gene lost 4 bases and the J gene lost 12 bases, with 13 bases spanning the gap. CDR3 amino acids: CASSSWALGQFF. The DNA for the CDR3 is TGTGCCAGCAGTTCTTGGGCGCTGGGGCAGTTCTTC.

The chain uses TRBV7-8 and TRBJ1-1; 7 bases line up with TRBD1. Germline V gene lookup returns CDR1 SGHVS and CDR2 FQNEAQ. CDR3 length equals 16 residues. V shed 0 bases, J shed 5 bases, and the junction held 9 bases outside the gene matches. The CDR3 sequence: CASSLAPTGTITEAFF. The DNA of the CDR3 is TGTGCCAGCAGCTTAGCCCCGACAGGGACTATTACTGAAGCTTTCTTT.

The V gene is TRBV10-3, the J gene TRBJ2-1; D is unclear. Trimming left V 6 bases short and J 5 bases short, with 14 bases between. The CDR3 extends over 14 amino acids. Germline loops: CDR1 ENHRY, CDR2 SYGVKD. The CDR3 reads CAISEDGRNNEQFF. CDR3 DNA sequence: TGTGCCATCAGCGAGGATGGACGAAACAATGAGCAGTTCTTC.

The rearrangement joins TRBV5-1 to TRBJ2-7; D is perhaps TRBD1 or TRBD2 (5 bases each). The CDR3 is 14 residues long. Deletions cut 2 bases from V and 6 bases from J, with 15 bases between. The germline V gene encodes CDR1 SGHRS and CDR2 YFSETQ. The CDR3 spells CASSLPLGASEQYF. The CDR3 DNA reads as TGCGCCAGCAGCTTACCACTAGGGGCCTCCGAGCAGTACTTC.

Points on this clonotype: One end of the junction is discordant with germline, which a read error may explain. This chain uses TRBV7-9 with TRBJ2-7, with 7 bases identical to TRBD1. This CDR3 contains 14 residues. In germline, CDR1 is SEHNR, CDR2 FQNEAQ (reference sequence). The CDR3 region is CDSSARDSLYEQYF. The CDR3 coding sequence is TGTGACAGCAGCGCCCGGGACAGCCTCTACGAGCAGTACTTC.